Below, one TCR beta chain is given with its context. This sample was taken from a study of blood T cell repertoires in COVID-19. The CDR3 is 18 residues long. The germline V gene encodes CDR1 SGHRS and CDR2 YFSETQ. Trimming took 4 bases from V and 3 from J; bases not matched to a gene: 16. Method: immunoSEQ multiplex PCR; TCRdb's copy keeps in-frame clones and lacks some. The repertoire consists of about 120,000 clones, with roughly nine tenths occurring once and the leading ten covering about 4%. The rearrangement links TRBV5-1 to TRBJ2-3; 8 nucleotides agree with TRBD1. This TCR was recovered from a man between 45 and 60 years old with active COVID-19. Material: peripheral blood. The CDR3 coding sequence is TGCGCCAGCAGCCCCCCTGACAGGGGATCATTGAGGACAGATACGCAGTATTTT. Protein: CASSPPDRGSLRTDTQYF.